This T cell receptor beta chain was profiled in a study of identical twins. General study results and limits: Conclusions were based on cross-sectional statistical analysis, without following the same donors.

The CDR3 length is 17 residues. V lost 3 bases to trimming and J lost 4 bases; unmatched junction nucleotides: 14. Germline V gene data show CDR1 as DFQATT and CDR2 as SNEGSKA (reference sequence). TCRdb reprocessed the 5' RACE reads via MiXCR and lists one record per CDR3 protein. The table lists under 900,000 distinct CDR3 sequences, around a sixth of them singletons. As to this clonotype: Its antigen is unknown.

These sequences were also reported in another study, on T cells expressing NK-cell markers.

The chain has TRBV20-1 and TRBJ2-3; 9 bases are a match to TRBD2. Sequencing input: PBMCs. The clonotype was recovered from a woman younger than 35 in good health. The CDR3 reads CSASGRISGSFSDTQYF. The CDR3, as DNA: TGCAGTGCTAGCGGCCGGATTAGCGGGAGCTTCTCAGATACGCAGTATTTT.